These T cell receptor beta chains were read from a single sample in a study of graft-versus-host responses after intestinal transplantation. Their antigens remain unidentified. TCRdb's table, derived via immunoSEQ multiplex PCR, lists solely in-frame clones and lacks some. The sample has approximately 100,000 clones, more than 85% seen once. Sequencing was performed on unstimulated CD4+ T cells sorted from spleen or lymph node cells, taken before intestinal transplant. All receptors derive from a human donor who received an intestinal transplant. Both conserved end residues are trimmed from each CDR3. Fields, in order: V gene, CDR3 protein.

>TRBV10-3
AISRGGQNTEAF
>TRBV4-1
ASSQGTAKEGTQY
>TRBV10-3
AIMGTYEQY
>TRBV5-1
ASSLDRSSNYGYT
>TRBV5-1
ASSSIDFGGIQY
>TRBV4-3
ASSLRLAGGTYEQY
>TRBV7-3
ASSLNREETQY
>TRBV19
ASSVGPNTGELF
>TRBV5-1
ASSLPGPSRETQY
>TRBV7-2
ASSSFLLGGRGETQY
>TRBV15
ATSPRTGAHEQY
>TRBV5-1
ASSPAAHNEQF
>TRBV9
ASSVALLLNEQF
>TRBV6-5
ASSYNGGPDNSPLH
>TRBV11-2
ASSLDMGVAYGYT
>TRBV30
AWTQVGRGSDTQY
>TRBV7-2
ASFPGGRLYNEQF
>TRBV5-1
ASSLPKTGFDSYEQY
>TRBV10-2
ASAVASTDTQY
>TRBV27
ASSSITSLVFPDTQY
>TRBV5-4
ASSDGTSNEQF
>TRBV11-2
ASSPRGGLAGYT
>TRBV7-9
ASRQGAGQPQH
>TRBV2
ASSEVRDGYT
>TRBV4-1
ASSPPAGNGRAF
>TRBV9
ASSVGGRGEQY
>TRBV2
ASRSSAEQF
>TRBV11-1
ASSLQGVYGYT